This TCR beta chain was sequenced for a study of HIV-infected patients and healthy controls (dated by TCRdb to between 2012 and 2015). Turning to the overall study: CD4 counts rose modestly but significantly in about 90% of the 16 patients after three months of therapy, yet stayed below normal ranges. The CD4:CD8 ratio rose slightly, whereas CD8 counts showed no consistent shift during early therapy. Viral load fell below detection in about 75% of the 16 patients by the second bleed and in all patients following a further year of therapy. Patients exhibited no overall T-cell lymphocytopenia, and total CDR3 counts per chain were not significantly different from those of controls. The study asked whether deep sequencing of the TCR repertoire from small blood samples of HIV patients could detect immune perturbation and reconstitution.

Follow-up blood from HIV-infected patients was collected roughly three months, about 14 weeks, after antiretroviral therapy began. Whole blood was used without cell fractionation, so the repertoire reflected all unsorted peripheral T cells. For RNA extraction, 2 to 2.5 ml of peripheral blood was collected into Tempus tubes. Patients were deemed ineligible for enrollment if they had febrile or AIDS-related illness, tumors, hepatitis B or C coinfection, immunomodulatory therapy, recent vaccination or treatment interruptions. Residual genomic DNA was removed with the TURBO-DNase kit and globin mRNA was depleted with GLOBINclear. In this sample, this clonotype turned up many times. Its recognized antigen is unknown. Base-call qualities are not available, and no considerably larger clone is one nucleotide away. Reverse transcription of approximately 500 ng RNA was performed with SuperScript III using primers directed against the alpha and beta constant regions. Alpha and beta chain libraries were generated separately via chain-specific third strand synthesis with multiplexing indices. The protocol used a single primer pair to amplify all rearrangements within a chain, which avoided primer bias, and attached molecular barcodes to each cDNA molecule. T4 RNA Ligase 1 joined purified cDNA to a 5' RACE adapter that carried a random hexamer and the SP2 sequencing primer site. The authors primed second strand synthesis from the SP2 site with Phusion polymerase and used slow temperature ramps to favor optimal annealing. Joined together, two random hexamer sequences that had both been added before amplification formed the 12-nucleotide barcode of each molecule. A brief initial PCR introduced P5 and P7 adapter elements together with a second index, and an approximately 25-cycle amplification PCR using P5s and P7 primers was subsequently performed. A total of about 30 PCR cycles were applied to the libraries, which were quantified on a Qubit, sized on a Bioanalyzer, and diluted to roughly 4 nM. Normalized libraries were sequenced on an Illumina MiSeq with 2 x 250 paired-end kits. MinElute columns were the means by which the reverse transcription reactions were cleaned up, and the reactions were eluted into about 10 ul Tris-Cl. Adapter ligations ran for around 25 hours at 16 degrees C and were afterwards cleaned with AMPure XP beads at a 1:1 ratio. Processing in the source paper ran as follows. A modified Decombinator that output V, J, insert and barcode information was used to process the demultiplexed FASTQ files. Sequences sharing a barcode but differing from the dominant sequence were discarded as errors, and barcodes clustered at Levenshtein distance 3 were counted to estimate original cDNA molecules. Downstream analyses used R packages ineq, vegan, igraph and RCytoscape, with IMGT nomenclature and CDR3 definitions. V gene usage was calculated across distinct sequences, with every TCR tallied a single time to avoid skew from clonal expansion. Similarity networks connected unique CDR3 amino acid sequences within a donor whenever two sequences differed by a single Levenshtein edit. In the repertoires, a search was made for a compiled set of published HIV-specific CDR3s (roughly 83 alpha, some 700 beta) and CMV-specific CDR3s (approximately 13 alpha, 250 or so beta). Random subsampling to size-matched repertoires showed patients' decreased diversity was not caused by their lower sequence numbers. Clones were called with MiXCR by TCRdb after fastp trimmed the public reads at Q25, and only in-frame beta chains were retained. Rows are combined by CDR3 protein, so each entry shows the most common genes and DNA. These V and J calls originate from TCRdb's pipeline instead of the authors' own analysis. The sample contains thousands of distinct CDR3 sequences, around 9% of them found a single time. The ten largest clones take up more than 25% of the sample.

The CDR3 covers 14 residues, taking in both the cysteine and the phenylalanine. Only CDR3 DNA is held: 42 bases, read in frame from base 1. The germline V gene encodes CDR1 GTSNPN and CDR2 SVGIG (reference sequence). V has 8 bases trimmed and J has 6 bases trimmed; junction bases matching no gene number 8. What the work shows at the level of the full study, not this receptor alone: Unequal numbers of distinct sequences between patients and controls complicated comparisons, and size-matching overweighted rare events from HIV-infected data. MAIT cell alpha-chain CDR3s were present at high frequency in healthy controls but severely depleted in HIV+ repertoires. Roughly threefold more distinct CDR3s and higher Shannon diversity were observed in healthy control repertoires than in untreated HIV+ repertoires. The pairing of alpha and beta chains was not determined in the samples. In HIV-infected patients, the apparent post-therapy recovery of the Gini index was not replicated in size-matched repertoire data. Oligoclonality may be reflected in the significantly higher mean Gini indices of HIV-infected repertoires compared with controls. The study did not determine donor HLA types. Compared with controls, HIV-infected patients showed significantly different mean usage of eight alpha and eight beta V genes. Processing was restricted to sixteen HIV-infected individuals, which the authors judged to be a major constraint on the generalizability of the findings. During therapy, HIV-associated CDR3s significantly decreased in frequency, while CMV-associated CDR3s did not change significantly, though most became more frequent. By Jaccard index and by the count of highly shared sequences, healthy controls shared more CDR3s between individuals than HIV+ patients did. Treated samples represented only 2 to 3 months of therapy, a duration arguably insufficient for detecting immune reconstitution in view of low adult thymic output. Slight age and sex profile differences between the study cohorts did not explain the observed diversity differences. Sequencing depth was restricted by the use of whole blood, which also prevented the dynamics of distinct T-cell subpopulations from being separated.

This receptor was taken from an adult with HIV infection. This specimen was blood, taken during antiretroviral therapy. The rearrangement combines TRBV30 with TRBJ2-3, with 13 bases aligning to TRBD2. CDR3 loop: CAGELAGGGDTQYF. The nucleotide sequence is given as TGTGCCGGAGAACTAGCGGGAGGGGGGGATACGCAGTATTTT.